This T cell receptor beta chain was retrieved from a study of early T cells in non-severe SARS-CoV-2 infection. Whole-study context: Chains were unpaired, as sequencing was done on bulk RNA from unsorted whole blood.

In its sample, this clonotype was seen a few times. The antigen remains undetermined. The CDR3 is 17 amino acids. V lost 2 bases and J lost 4, with 21 bases in between. Per germline, CDR1 LGHDT and CDR2 YNNKEL (reference sequence). Study-wide findings and caveats: Private and CD4 specificities were missed by VDJdb matching, skewed to anti-spike CD8.

Tagging with unique molecular identifiers was applied to individual cDNA molecules. One entry per CDR3 protein, called by TCRdb with MiXCR from the 5' RACE reads. The sample has 75,000 to 80,000 distinct CDR3 sequences; approximately 11% are singletons. This sequence was found in an adult who was a healthcare worker with PCR-confirmed SARS-CoV-2 infection or an uninfected control (not recorded which). Sequencing was performed on whole blood, taken at baseline. The genes are TRBV3-1 and TRBJ2-7; either TRBD1 or TRBD2 may fit D (5 bases each). DNA for the CDR3: TGTGCCAGCAGCCAATTAGTTAGGGACGGTGGAGCATACGAGCAGTACTTC. Translation gives CASSQLVRDGGAYEQYF.